The 18 T cell receptor beta chains below were found in one sample sequenced in a study of CD8 T cell repertoires and HIV-1 epitope variants. These receptors have no known antigen. Clones were read by immunoSEQ multiplex PCR, and TCRdb kept only the in-frame ones, dropping some. This sample yields 4,500 to 6,500 clones, of which 50% to 75% are seen a single time; roughly 45% belongs to the top ten. Sequences were obtained from cultured CD8+ T cells derived from PBMCs. Source of these receptors: a male donor with HIV.

This sequence joins TRBV5-1 and TRBJ2-1; D perhaps matches TRBD1 (6 bases). Per germline, CDR1 SGHRS and CDR2 YFSETQ. There are 16 residues in the CDR3. Trimming took 4 bases from V and 4 from J, leaving 18 bases between them. The CDR3 protein is CASSNTDRTIYNEQFF. CDR3 nucleotide sequence: TGCGCCAGCAGCAACACAGACAGGACCATTTACAATGAGCAGTTCTTC.

This clone was counted once. The DNA of the CDR3 is TGTGCCAGCAGTTTATCTGTTATAGCGGGAACGTTCAGGGTTCAAGAGACCCAGTACTTC. Its protein product is CASSLSVIAGTFRVQETQYF. The gene calls are TRBV28 and TRBJ2-5; 8 bases fit TRBD2. The V gene end was trimmed by 1 base and the J gene end by 2 bases; junction bases not matched to a gene: 18. The germline CDR1 and CDR2 sequences are MDHEN and SYDVKM. The CDR3 has 20 amino acids. Looking up the rest from reference TRBV28 and TRBJ2-5 gives the full variable domain: DVKVTQSSRYLVKRTGEKVFLECVQDMDHENMFWYRQDPGLGLRLIYFSYDVKMKEKGDIPEGYSVSREKKERFSLILESASTNQTSMYLCASSLSVIAGTFRVQETQYFGPGTRLLVL.

The genes are TRBV6-5 and TRBJ2-5; D may be TRBD1 (5 bases). Trimming shortened V by 0 bases and J by 13 bases, and 12 bases separated the two germline ends. The germline V gene has CDR1 MNHEY and CDR2 SVGAGI. The CDR3 loop spans 12 amino acids. The chain's CDR3 is CASSYSGVDRYF. As DNA, the CDR3 is TGTGCCAGCAGTTACTCAGGGGTAGATCGGTACTTC.

The genes are TRBV19 and TRBJ2-1; 8 positions match TRBD1. CDR1 and CDR2 from the germline V gene are LNHDA and SQIVND (reference sequence). The CDR3 runs 13 residues. The V gene end was trimmed by 3 bases and the J gene end by 9 bases; junction bases not matched to a gene: 4. The CDR3 coding sequence is TGTGCCAGTAGTATCTCAGGGGGCGTTGAGCAGTTCTTC. It is translated as CASSISGGVEQFF.

The chain carries TRBV7-6 and TRBJ2-1; D is unclear. V lost 2 bases and J 9 bases, leaving 5 bases between the germline ends. The V gene's germline CDR1 is SGHVS and CDR2 FNYEAQ. The CDR3 consists of 11 residues. The CDR3 here is CASSLSGEQFF. The CDR3 region has the DNA TGTGCCAGCAGCTTATCTGGTGAGCAGTTCTTC.

This clone turned up a few times. The rearrangement joins TRBV28 to TRBJ1-6; 11 positions match TRBD1. Germline loops: CDR1 MDHEN, CDR2 SYDVKM. The CDR3 totals 14 residues. After removal of 6 bases from V and 10 bases from J, the junction contained 5 bases not matched to a gene. This chain's CDR3 is CASRGQGGESPLHF. As DNA, the CDR3 is TGTGCCAGCAGGGGACAGGGGGGAGAATCACCCCTCCACTTT.

The genes are TRBV5-6 and TRBJ2-2; D gene uncertain. The germline V gene has CDR1 SGHDT and CDR2 YYEEEE. The CDR3 runs to 14 residues. With 4 bases removed from V and 1 base from J, the gap between germline ends came to 8 bases. CDR3 sequence: CASSPEMNTGELFF. In DNA form, the CDR3 reads TGTGCCAGCAGCCCGGAGATGAACACCGGGGAGCTGTTTTTT. The variable domain in full, completed from reference TRBV5-6 and TRBJ2-2, reads DAGVTQSPTHLIKTRGQQVTLRCSPKSGHDTVSWYQQALGQGPQFIFQYYEEEERQRGNFPDRFSGHQFPNYSSELNVNALLLGDSALYLCASSPEMNTGELFFGEGSRLTVL.

This clone was counted once. The chain uses TRBV6-5 and TRBJ2-1; perhaps TRBD1 as D (6 bases). V was trimmed by 6 bases and J by 2 bases, leaving 14 bases between them. Germline loops: CDR1 MNHEY, CDR2 SVGAGI. The CDR3 is 15 residues long. The CDR3 is CASSLTGTPYNEQFF. The CDR3 nucleotides read TGTGCCAGCAGCCTCACAGGGACCCCCTACAATGAGCAGTTCTTC.

The chain links TRBV10-2 to TRBJ2-7, with D unresolved. The CDR3 is made up of 14 amino acids. Trimming took off 8 bases at V and 5 bases at J, with 19 bases between the two ends. Germline values: CDR1 WSHSY, CDR2 SAAADI. CDR3 nucleotide sequence: TGCGCCAGCGCCCCAGGCAGCCTTTGGGACGAGCAGTACTTC. Translation: CASAPGSLWDEQYF.

Written as DNA, the CDR3 is TGTGCCAGCAGCGGGGGGGATCAAAGGCCCTACGAGCAGTACTTC. It translates to CASSGGDQRPYEQYF. The chain uses TRBV7-8 and TRBJ2-7; 7 nucleotides match TRBD2. V lost 5 bases and J lost 2; bases outside the gene matches: 9. Germline CDR1 and CDR2: SGHVS and FQNEAQ. This CDR3 has 15 residues.

This chain connects TRBV5-1 to TRBJ1-6; the D gene is possibly TRBD1 (5 bases). This CDR3 is 14 amino acids long. With 7 bases removed from V and 11 bases from J, the gap between germline ends came to 19 bases. In germline, CDR1 is SGHRS, CDR2 YFSETQ. CDR3 sequence reads: CASGLEDRTTPLHF. CDR3 in DNA: TGCGCCAGCGGCCTAGAAGACAGAACTACACCCCTCCACTTT.

The rearrangement links TRBV19 to TRBJ2-2; D call uncertain. CDR1 is LNHDA and CDR2 is SQIVND in the germline V gene (reference sequence). CDR3 size: 13 residues. The V and J ends lost 5 bases and 4 bases respectively, with 8 bases between them. DNA for the CDR3: TGTGCCAGTAGTTCGGTGGGCACCGGGGAGCTGTTTTTT. Amino acid sequence: CASSSVGTGELFF.

The V and J genes are TRBV9 and TRBJ2-7, with 11 bases identical to TRBD2. V lost 0 bases, J lost 4 bases, and 12 bases stayed unmatched. Per the germline V gene, CDR1 is SGDLS and CDR2 is YYNGEE. There are 18 residues in the CDR3. The CDR3 DNA is TGTGCCAGCAGCGTAGCTGAGACTAGCGGGGCCTCACCTTACGAGCAGTACTTC. Protein: CASSVAETSGASPYEQYF.

The sample holds a few counts of this clone. This chain connects TRBV6-1 to TRBJ1-1; a weak D match, TRBD1 (5 bases). V dropped 5 bases and J dropped 4 bases, with 17 bases sitting between them. The germline gives CDR1 MNHNS, CDR2 SASEGT. CDR3 size: 15 residues. The CDR3 coding sequence is TGTGCCAGCAGTTCCATGGGGACCGGGAGCACTGAAGCTTTCTTT. It encodes CASSSMGTGSTEAFF.

CDR3 bases: TGTGCCAGCCATCTCACCGGGGAGCTGTTTTTT. This codes for CASHLTGELFF. The chain couples TRBV25-1 to TRBJ2-2; no firm D call. Germline V CDR1 and CDR2: MGHDK, SYGVNS. The V and J ends lost 8 bases and 4 bases respectively, with 5 bases between them. The CDR3 has 11 residues.

This rearrangement joins TRBV27 to TRBJ2-7; D is uncertain. The CDR3 contains 13 residues. Trimming pared 5 bases from V and 0 bases from J, leaving 8 bases between. In germline, CDR1 is MNHEY, CDR2 SMNVEV (reference sequence). CDR3 sequence: CASSDTLSYEQYF. The CDR3 DNA follows: TGTGCCAGCAGTGACACGCTCTCCTACGAGCAGTACTTC.

This chain connects TRBV9 to TRBJ2-7; possible D gene TRBD2, 5 bases. The CDR3 is 15 residues long. V lost 3 bases and J 2 bases, leaving 15 bases between the germline ends. Per germline, CDR1 SGDLS and CDR2 YYNGEE. CDR3 nucleotides: TGTGCCAGCAGCGCGACCGCGGGTCAGGCCTACGAGCAGTACTTC. Residues: CASSATAGQAYEQYF.

The chain links TRBV9 to TRBJ1-2; no reliable D call. This CDR3 is built from 13 residues. Germline V lookup: CDR1 SGDLS, CDR2 YYNGEE. Trimming left V 4 bases short and J 3 bases short, with 10 bases between. The CDR3 is CASSPGFDYGYTF. In nucleotides, the CDR3 is TGTGCCAGCAGCCCCGGGTTTGACTATGGCTACACCTTC.